A single sample gave rise to the 25 T cell receptor beta chains below, sequenced in a study of read filtering for tumor transcriptome and immune sequencing. The library was built from 400 to 500 ng RNA with molecular barcoded adaptors for alpha/delta and beta/gamma chains. TCRdb redid the calling of the reads with MiXCR, one entry per CDR3 protein. The sample lists 100,000 to 150,000 distinct CDR3 sequences; about 13% were seen once. Sample: a population of CD138-negative cells sorted from bone marrow. These receptors were collected from a donor at least 40 years old with multiple myeloma.

This clonotype was seen at least ten times. This sequence joins TRBV6-2 or TRBV6-3 and TRBJ2-2; 7 nucleotides agree with TRBD1. From germline, CDR1 is MNHEY and CDR2 SVGEGT. The CDR3 consists of 14 residues. V shed 11 bases, J shed 6 bases, and the junction held 12 bases outside the gene matches. In nucleotides, the CDR3 is TGTGCCTCCGACTCCGACAGGGTCGCCGGGGAGCTGTTTTTT. Translating gives CASDSDRVAGELFF.

This clonotype was counted ten times or more. The chain recombines TRBV10-3 with TRBJ1-6; D gene ambiguous. V was trimmed by 0 bases and J by 10 bases, leaving 16 bases between them. CDR3 length equals 16 residues. Germline assignment: CDR1 ENHRY and CDR2 SYGVKD. For the CDR3, the DNA is TGTGCCATCAGTGAGTCCCCTGGCGGTCGCGAATCACCCCTCCACTTT. Amino acids: CAISESPGGRESPLHF.

This clonotype was recorded many times. The rearrangement joins TRBV9 to TRBJ2-2; the D is unclear. The V end was cut by 4 bases, the J end by 6 bases, with 4 bases between. Germline lookup yields CDR1 SGDLS and CDR2 YYNGEE. The CDR3 sequence is 11 residues long. CDR3 loop: CASSTPGELFF. The CDR3 nucleotides are TGTGCCAGCAGCACCCCCGGGGAGCTGTTTTTT.

This clonotype has at least ten counts. The chain uses TRBV5-1 and TRBJ1-5; tentatively, D is TRBD1 (6 bases). CDR1 is SGHRS, CDR2 YFSETQ, per germline. V lost 1 base and J 7 bases, leaving 12 bases between the germline ends. The CDR3 contains 14 residues. The CDR3 spells CASSLQQGQQPQHF. The CDR3 DNA is TGCGCCAGCAGCTTGCAGCAGGGGCAACAGCCCCAGCATTTT.

In this sample, this clonotype turned up many times. The DNA of the CDR3 is TGTGCCAGCAGGATTGGGACGGGAGAGACCCAGTACTTC. It encodes CASRIGTGETQYF. The J gene is TRBJ2-5, the V gene TRBV2, with D perhaps being TRBD1 or TRBD2 (5 bases each). The germline gives CDR1 SNHLY, CDR2 FYNNEI. Trimming cost V 6 bases and J 4 bases, with 12 bases left between them. The CDR3 covers 13 residues.

This clonotype was recorded at least ten times. The chain has TRBV29-1 and TRBJ2-5, with D possibly being TRBD1 (6 bases). Germline CDR1 SQVTM, CDR2 ANQGSEA. The CDR3 runs 15 residues. Trimming left V 5 bases short and J 3 bases short, with 19 bases between. The CDR3 sequence: CSVSFGTLTKETQYF. The CDR3 nucleotides read TGCAGCGTTTCATTCGGGACACTCACAAAAGAGACCCAGTACTTC.

This clonotype was recorded many times. This chain uses TRBV29-1 with TRBJ2-3; 7 nucleotides match TRBD1. The CDR3 is made up of 15 amino acids. Trimming took 7 bases from V and 3 from J; bases not matched to a gene: 13. Germline values: CDR1 SQVTM, CDR2 ANQGSEA. The CDR3 here is CSARQGPWVTDTQYF. The CDR3 DNA follows: TGCAGCGCCAGACAGGGTCCTTGGGTAACAGATACGCAGTATTTT.

This clonotype was seen at least ten times. V usage is TRBV4-1 and J usage is TRBJ2-1, with TRBD2 matching 10 bases. Trimming cost V 3 bases and J 0 bases; bases outside gene matches: 5. Germline lookup yields CDR1 MGHRA and CDR2 YSYEKL. The CDR3 is made up of 17 amino acids. Here the CDR3 reads CASSQISGRSSYNEQFF. The CDR3 region has the DNA TGCGCCAGCAGCCAGATTAGCGGGAGGAGCTCCTACAATGAGCAGTTCTTC.

This clonotype was counted a few times. The chain uses TRBV5-5 and TRBJ2-3; a possible D gene is TRBD1 (6 bases). This CDR3 comprises 16 residues. The germline V gene encodes CDR1 SGHKS and CDR2 YYEKEE (reference sequence). Trimming removed 1 base from V and 5 bases from J, with 17 bases in between. The CDR3 sequence is CASSLTGRNPEDTQYF. The CDR3 nucleotides read TGTGCCAGCAGCTTGACAGGGCGAAACCCTGAAGATACGCAGTATTTT.

This clonotype appeared many times. The chain carries TRBV3-1 and TRBJ2-5; no definite D call. V lost 0 bases to trimming and J lost 5 bases, with 10 bases between them. The CDR3 sequence is 14 residues long. Germline V CDR1 and CDR2: LGHDT, YNNKEL (reference sequence). The CDR3 sequence: CASSQDRSRETQYF. The CDR3, as DNA: TGTGCCAGCAGCCAAGATCGATCGAGGGAGACCCAGTACTTC.

The count of this clonotype is one. Compared with germline, one end of the junction differs, possibly owing to a read error. V gene TRBV12-3 or TRBV12-4 combines with J gene TRBJ1-1; D unclear. The length of the CDR3 is 15 residues. The CDR3 bases are TGTGTCAGCAGTTTGATGACGGGGAGAAGGACTGAAGCTTTCTTT. Protein sequence: CVSSLMTGRRTEAFF.

Details on this clonotype: It is likely a read error, because the conserved phenylalanine at the end of the CDR3 is missing. The chain has TRBV19 and TRBJ2-7; 7 bases fit TRBD2. CDR1 is LNHDA and CDR2 is SQIVND in the germline V gene (reference sequence). Losses at the gene ends were 6 bases for V and 4 bases for J; bases not matched to a gene: 9. This CDR3 has 14 amino acids. This chain's CDR3 is CASSDPGGLYEQYL. The CDR3 region has the DNA TGTGCCAGTAGCGACCCCGGGGGGTTGTACGAGCAGTACCTC.

This clonotype was detected a few times. The chain couples TRBV7-2 to TRBJ1-5; D remains ambiguous. The CDR3 is 12 residues long. V dropped 1 base and J dropped 3 bases, with 1 base sitting between them. Germline CDR1 is SGHTA and CDR2 is FQGNSA. This CDR3 reads CASSLVNQPQHF. In nucleotides, the CDR3 is TGTGCCAGCAGCTTAGTCAATCAGCCCCAGCATTTT. The variable domain in full, with the rest retrieved from reference TRBV7-2 and TRBJ1-5, is GAGVSQSPSNKVTEKGKDVELRCDPISGHTALYWYRQSLGQGLEFLIYFQGNSAPDKSGLPSDRFSAERTGGSVSTLTIQRTQQEDSAVYLCASSLVNQPQHFGDGTRLSIL.

Points on this clonotype: Since a much larger clone is just one base distant, this may be a read error. The chain combines TRBV19 with TRBJ1-5; D is unclear. Germline lookup yields CDR1 LNHDA and CDR2 SQIVND (reference sequence). V was clipped by 3 bases and J by 5 bases, with 14 bases between them. CDR3 length: 15 residues. The CDR3 DNA reads TGTGCCAGTAGTATGGAGTTAGGGAGCCATCAGCCCCAGCATTTT. Protein sequence: CASSMELGSHQPQHF.

This clonotype was seen ten or more times. CDR3 sequence: CASSYPLTSVNNEQFF. The DNA for the CDR3 is TGTGCCAGCAGTTACCCACTGACTAGCGTGAACAATGAGCAGTTCTTC. The chain joins TRBV6-6 to TRBJ2-1; the match to TRBD2 covers 8 bases. There are 16 residues in the CDR3. Trimming at V came to 2 bases and at J to 5 bases, leaving 8 bases not matched to a gene. Germline V gene sequence: CDR1 MNHNY, CDR2 SVGAGI (reference sequence).

This clonotype has at least ten counts. The V and J genes are TRBV9 and TRBJ1-4, with 9 bases aligning to TRBD1. There are 15 residues in the CDR3. The V gene's germline CDR1 is SGDLS and CDR2 YYNGEE. J lost 5 bases, V lost 3 bases, and 5 bases had no gene match. The CDR3 sequence: CASSAGGTGNEKLFF. The CDR3 DNA sequence: TGTGCCAGCAGCGCGGGCGGGACAGGGAATGAAAAACTGTTTTTT. The full variable domain, rest sourced from reference TRBV9 and TRBJ1-4, is DSGVTQTPKHLITATGQRVTLRCSPRSGDLSVYWYQQSLDQGLQFLIQYYNGEERAKGNILERFSAQQFPDLHSELNLSSLELGDSALYFCASSAGGTGNEKLFFGSGTQLSVL.

In its sample, this clonotype was seen many times. The chain recombines TRBV5-1 with TRBJ2-1; D is unresolved. Trimming took off 7 bases at V and 7 bases at J, with 9 bases between the two ends. The CDR3 contains 11 residues. From germline, CDR1 is SGHRS and CDR2 YFSETQ. The CDR3 here is CASRTGNEQFF. The CDR3 region has the DNA TGCGCCAGCCGGACCGGGAATGAGCAGTTCTTC.

This clonotype was seen many times. The chain employs TRBV19 and TRBJ2-7; D is unclear. The CDR3 loop spans 14 amino acids. Trimming removed 6 bases from V and 2 bases from J, with 14 bases in between. CDR1 LNHDA and CDR2 SQIVND come from the germline V gene (reference sequence). The CDR3 DNA reads as TGTGCCAGTAGGTTGGGCCCCAGCGCCTACGAGCAGTACTTC. As protein: CASRLGPSAYEQYF. Together with reference TRBV19 and TRBJ2-7, the CDR3 gives the full variable domain: DGGITQSPKYLFRKEGQNVTLSCEQNLNHDAMYWYRQDPGQGLRLIYYSQIVNDFQKGDIAEGYSVSREKKESFPLTVTSAQKNPTAFYLCASRLGPSAYEQYFGPGTRLTVT.

This clonotype came up a few times. V gene TRBV30 combines with J gene TRBJ2-7; D tentatively reads TRBD1 or TRBD2 (5 bases each). V lost 0 bases, J lost 0 bases, and 18 bases lay in between. CDR3 size: 17 residues. In germline, CDR1 is GTSNPN, CDR2 SVGIG (reference sequence). The CDR3 protein is CAWSVPVGDRLSYEQYF. The CDR3 DNA reads TGTGCCTGGAGTGTACCGGTCGGGGACCGCCTCTCCTACGAGCAGTACTTC.

This clonotype was observed at least ten times. The chain has TRBV6-2 or TRBV6-3 and TRBJ2-1; D not certain. Germline values: CDR1 MNHEY, CDR2 SVGEGT. V gave up 4 bases and J gave up 7 bases, with 8 bases separating them. The CDR3 covers 12 residues. The CDR3: CASSWAMNEQFF. In DNA, the CDR3 is TGTGCCAGCAGTTGGGCTATGAATGAGCAGTTCTTC.

This clonotype has ten or more counts. The rearrangement uses TRBV19 and TRBJ2-1; perhaps TRBD2 as D (6 bases). The ends were cut back, 5 bases at V and 10 bases at J, with 9 bases in the middle. CDR1 LNHDA and CDR2 SQIVND come from the germline V gene (reference sequence). This CDR3 has 11 residues. The CDR3 protein is CASSSSAEQFF. CDR3 nucleotide sequence: TGTGCCAGTAGTTCTAGCGCGGAGCAGTTCTTC.

This clonotype was observed at least ten times. The CDR3 nucleotides read TGCAGCGTCCTCCCGGGCCCTCTAGCGGGAGAGACCCAGTACTTC. Its translation: CSVLPGPLAGETQYF. The chain employs TRBV29-1 and TRBJ2-5, with TRBD2 matching 8 bases. Germline CDR1 and CDR2: SQVTM and ANQGSEA. With V trimmed by 6 bases and J by 4 bases, 13 bases remained unmatched. The length of the CDR3 is 15 residues.

This clonotype came up many times. V is TRBV5-1 and J is TRBJ2-2, with D tentatively TRBD2 (6 bases). With 4 bases removed from V and 0 bases from J, the gap between germline ends came to 13 bases. This CDR3 is 16 amino acids long. Germline lookup yields CDR1 SGHRS and CDR2 YFSETQ. In DNA form, the CDR3 reads TGCGCCAGCAGCAGTACGAAGCGGGCGAACACCGGGGAGCTGTTTTTT. Translating gives CASSSTKRANTGELFF.

This clonotype turned up a few times. The CDR3 is CASSQWAEAEAFF. As DNA, the CDR3 is TGTGCCAGCAGTCAGTGGGCGGAGGCTGAAGCTTTCTTT. The V call is TRBV6-2 or TRBV6-3, the J call TRBJ1-1; no definite D call. CDR3 size: 13 residues. V was cut by 5 bases and J by 6 bases, with 13 bases left in between. In germline, CDR1 is MNHEY, CDR2 SVGEGT.

The chain uses TRBV7-6 and TRBJ2-5; TRBD1 or TRBD2 may be the D gene (5 bases each). Trimming took 8 bases from V and 5 from J, leaving 9 bases between them. The CDR3 is made up of 11 amino acids. The germline V gene has CDR1 SGHVS and CDR2 FNYEAQ. The CDR3 nucleotides are TGTGCCAGCGAGGGGAATGAGACCCAGTACTTC. Encoded protein: CASEGNETQYF. The entire variable domain, with the rest obtained from reference TRBV7-6 and TRBJ2-5, is as follows: GAGVSQSPRYKVTKRGQDVALRCDPISGHVSLYWYRQALGQGPEFLTYFNYEAQQDKSGLPNDRFSAERPEGSISTLTIQRTEQRDSAMYRCASEGNETQYFGPGTRLLVL.